A selection of T cell receptor beta chains follows, all from one sample in a study of cytomegalovirus exposure and HLA in healthy donors. TCRdb keeps only in-frame clones here, not all; method: immunoSEQ multiplex PCR. Of under 400,000 clones in the sample, roughly 88% were seen once. The source material was PBMCs. The receptors shown here come from a man aged 25 to 45 in good health and CMV-seronegative. Each CDR3 is given with its conserved first and last residue. The D gene is left open where the match is weak. The size field is filled for only some rows; it gives once, few, many or a size class.

j_gene | d_gene | abundance | v_gene | CDR3aa | CDR3nt
TRBJ2-3 | TRBD1 | - | TRBV29-1 | CSVVLTGGSTDTQYF | TGCAGCGTTGTATTGACAGGGGGAAGCACAGATACGCAGTATTTT
TRBJ2-5 | TRBD1 | - | TRBV15 | CATSTFYRGKEETQYF | TGTGCCACCAGCACATTTTACAGGGGCAAGGAAGAGACCCAGTACTTC
TRBJ1-3 | TRBD1 | - | TRBV18 | CASQSGQGLSGNTIYF | TGTGCCAGCCAGAGCGGACAGGGCCTCTCTGGAAACACCATATATTTT
TRBJ1-2 | - | - | TRBV7-9 | CASSLDLVRGEYGYTF | TGTGCCAGCAGCTTAGATCTCGTCAGGGGCGAGTATGGCTACACCTTC
TRBJ2-1 | - | - | TRBV18 | CASSIGQGGYNEQFF | TGTGCCAGCTCAATTGGGCAGGGGGGCTACAATGAGCAGTTCTTC
TRBJ1-3 | TRBD1 | - | TRBV18 | CASSPLFGTGPSGNTIYF | TGTGCCAGCTCACCACTATTTGGGACAGGACCCTCTGGAAACACCATATATTTT
TRBJ1-5 | TRBD1 | - | TRBV30 | CAWDRGDSNQPQHF | TGTGCCTGGGACAGGGGGGATAGCAATCAGCCCCAGCATTTT
TRBJ1-6 | - | - | TRBV5-6 | CASSPGWGYNSPLHF | TGTGCCAGCAGCCCAGGGTGGGGTTATAATTCACCCCTCCACTTT
TRBJ1-2 | - | once | TRBV27 | CASSLTGKGYTF | TGTGCCAGCAGTCTCACAGGGAAGGGCTACACCTTC
TRBJ1-1 | - | - | TRBV6-5 | CASSYARRGTEAFF | TGTGCCAGCAGTTACGCCAGGAGGGGCACTGAAGCTTTCTTT
TRBJ1-2 | TRBD1 | - | TRBV10-2 | CASRAGTGGNGYTF | TGCGCCAGCAGGGCCGGGACAGGGGGTAATGGCTACACCTTC
TRBJ1-1 | TRBD1 | - | TRBV4-3 | CASSHNRGITEAFF | TGCGCCAGCAGCCACAACAGGGGAATAACTGAAGCTTTCTTT
TRBJ2-7 | - | - | TRBV7-9 | CASSSSGEVYEQYF | TGTGCCAGCAGCTCTTCCGGGGAAGTCTACGAGCAGTACTTC
TRBJ2-7 | TRBD1 | - | TRBV28 | CASSFFVGMDRFSYEQYF | TGTGCCAGCAGTTTTTTTGTAGGGATGGACAGGTTCTCCTACGAGCAGTACTTC
TRBJ1-6 | - | - | TRBV2 | CASSDPGFVVSPLHF | TGTGCCAGCAGTGACCCAGGGTTTGTTGTTTCACCCCTCCACTTT
TRBJ2-5 | TRBD1 | - | TRBV5-1 | CASSPGTAQETQYF | TGCGCCAGCAGCCCCGGGACAGCCCAAGAGACCCAGTACTTC
TRBJ2-4 | TRBD1 | - | TRBV5-6 | CATSTGGHLAKNIQYF | TGTGCCACCTCGACAGGGGGCCATCTAGCCAAAAACATTCAGTACTTC
TRBJ1-4 | TRBD1 | - | TRBV18 | CASSPGRGNEKLFF | TGTGCCAGCTCACCGGGCAGGGGGAATGAAAAACTGTTTTTT
TRBJ1-2 | - | - | TRBV20-1 | CSARGGVVYTF | TGCAGTGCTAGAGGCGGGGTGGTCTACACCTTC
TRBJ2-3 | - | - | TRBV7-2 | CASSSRTTLSTDTQYF | TGTGCCAGCAGCTCACGGACTACCTTAAGCACAGATACGCAGTATTTT
TRBJ1-1 | - | - | TRBV19 | CASKLRENTEAFF | TGTGCCAGTAAACTGAGAGAGAACACTGAAGCTTTCTTT
TRBJ2-5 | - | - | TRBV7-7 | CASSPKGGETQYF | TGTGCCAGCAGCCCGAAGGGGGGGGAGACCCAGTACTTC
TRBJ1-5 | TRBD1 | many | TRBV27 | CASSLGQNSNQPQHF | TGTGCCAGCAGTTTGGGACAGAATAGCAATCAGCCCCAGCATTTT
TRBJ2-7 | TRBD1 | - | TRBV7-6 | CASSPGQGSEQYF | TGTGCCAGCAGCCCCGGACAGGGCTCCGAGCAGTACTTC
TRBJ2-2 | TRBD2 | - | TRBV4-2 | CASSLRLAGDGAGELFF | TGTGCCAGCAGCCTTAGACTAGCGGGGGACGGCGCCGGGGAGCTGTTTTTT
TRBJ2-1 | - | - | TRBV5-4 | CASSPPRQEALYNEQFF | TGTGCCAGCAGCCCGCCTAGGCAGGAGGCCCTCTACAATGAGCAGTTCTTC
TRBJ1-1 | TRBD1 | - | TRBV11-2 | CASSPSGQRNTEAFF | TGTGCCAGCAGCCCCTCGGGACAGAGAAACACTGAAGCTTTCTTT
TRBJ2-3 | TRBD2 | - | TRBV5-4 | CATRPSGGARSTDTQYF | TGTGCCACCAGACCTAGCGGGGGGGCTAGGAGCACAGATACGCAGTATTTT
TRBJ1-1 | - | - | TRBV6-1 | CASTPRGINTEAFF | TGTGCCAGCACCCCGCGAGGGATTAACACTGAAGCTTTCTTT
TRBJ2-5 | - | - | TRBV27 | CASSLSAKETQYF | TGTGCCAGCAGTTTATCAGCCAAAGAGACCCAGTACTTC
TRBJ2-3 | - | - | TRBV11-2 | CASSLGGRNTQYF | TGTGCCAGCAGCTTAGGGGGGCGGAATACGCAGTATTTT
TRBJ2-5 | - | - | TRBV25-1 | CASSELALVMGYQETQYF | TGTGCCAGCAGTGAATTAGCACTAGTCATGGGGTACCAAGAGACCCAGTACTTC
TRBJ1-1 | - | once | TRBV4-1 | CASSLLDRYTEAFF | TGCGCCAGCAGCCTGCTAGATAGGTACACTGAAGCTTTCTTT
TRBJ1-2 | TRBD1 | few | TRBV6-5 | CASSFTDRGYGYTF | TGTGCCAGCAGTTTCACGGACAGGGGGTATGGCTACACCTTC
TRBJ2-7 | TRBD1 | - | TRBV18 | CASSPTDRVSYEQYF | TGTGCCAGCTCACCCACAGACAGGGTCTCCTACGAGCAGTACTTC
TRBJ1-4 | - | - | TRBV19 | CASSILGGAVNEKLFF | TGTGCCAGTAGTATCCTCGGGGGGGCGGTTAATGAAAAACTGTTTTTT
TRBJ1-5 | TRBD1 | - | TRBV6-1 | CASSDWDSRNQPQHF | TGTGCCAGCAGTGATTGGGACAGCCGGAATCAGCCCCAGCATTTT
TRBJ1-5 | - | - | TRBV6-5 | CASSLNSNQPQHF | TGTGCCAGCAGCCTAAATAGCAATCAGCCCCAGCATTTT
TRBJ2-7 | - | - | TRBV5-4 | CASSLLRAGETNEQYF | TGTGCCAGCAGCTTGCTTAGAGCAGGGGAAACTAACGAGCAGTACTTC
TRBJ2-6 | - | - | TRBV2 | CASRFSSGANVLTF | TGTGCCAGCAGGTTCTCCTCTGGGGCCAACGTCCTGACTTTC
TRBJ2-2 | - | - | TRBV19 | CASSRTPSNTGELFF | TGTGCCAGTAGTAGGACACCTTCGAACACCGGGGAGCTGTTTTTT
TRBJ2-2 | - | - | TRBV7-9 | CASSLVVGLRGTGELFF | TGTGCCAGCAGCTTAGTGGTGGGGCTTCGCGGCACCGGGGAGCTGTTTTTT
TRBJ2-5 | - | - | TRBV10-3 | CAISELPAGLETQYF | TGTGCCATCAGTGAACTACCAGCGGGTCTAGAGACCCAGTACTTC
TRBJ2-7 | TRBD2 | few | TRBV7-8 | CASSLGAGAYEQYF | TGTGCCAGCAGCTTAGGGGCGGGGGCCTACGAGCAGTACTTC
TRBJ2-5 | - | - | TRBV2 | CASSVLGGGGETQYF | TGTGCCAGCAGTGTATTGGGGGGGGGCGGAGAGACCCAGTACTTC
TRBJ1-5 | - | - | TRBV4-3 | CASSQEWENQPQHF | TGCGCCAGCAGCCAAGAATGGGAGAATCAGCCCCAGCATTTT
TRBJ1-1 | - | - | TRBV2 | CASSPGQYAEAFF | TGTGCCAGCAGTCCTGGACAGTACGCTGAAGCTTTCTTT
TRBJ1-3 | TRBD1 | - | TRBV5-6 | CASSLKTSGGLSGNTIYF | TGTGCCAGCAGCCTCAAGACCTCAGGGGGCCTCTCTGGAAACACCATATATTTT
TRBJ1-4 | TRBD1 | - | TRBV29-1 | CSVGQGLSEKLFF | TGCAGCGTTGGACAGGGTTTGAGTGAAAAACTGTTTTTT
TRBJ1-2 | TRBD1 | - | TRBV12-5 | CASGLGGHRGLPNNYGYTF | TGTGCTAGTGGTTTGGGGGGTCACAGGGGGCTACCTAATAACTATGGCTACACCTTC
TRBJ2-3 | TRBD1 | - | TRBV11-3 | CASSLGLRGYTDTQYF | TGTGCCAGCAGCTTAGGACTCAGGGGGTACACAGATACGCAGTATTTT
TRBJ2-1 | TRBD1 | - | TRBV6-1 | CASRRQGFGEQFF | TGTGCCAGCAGAAGACAGGGTTTCGGTGAGCAGTTCTTC
TRBJ2-4 | TRBD2 | - | TRBV19 | CASNTGTSHNIQYF | TGTGCCAGTAACACCGGGACTAGTCACAACATTCAGTACTTC
TRBJ2-3 | - | - | TRBV6-5 | CASTKGLNTDTQYF | TGTGCCAGCACTAAAGGACTGAATACAGATACGCAGTATTTT
TRBJ1-4 | - | - | TRBV19 | CASSSTLIVEKLFF | TGTGCCAGTAGTTCGACTTTAATCGTTGAAAAACTGTTTTTT